This passage covers 30 T cell receptor beta chains from one sample sequenced in a study of cytomegalovirus exposure and HLA in healthy donors. PCR employed 60 Vbeta and 13 Jbeta primers. The data were produced by immunoSEQ multiplex PCR, yet TCRdb's version contains in-frame clones alone and is incomplete. The sample lists 95,000 to 150,000 clones; roughly three fifths were seen once. Sequencing was carried out using PBMCs. The source is a man in his late teens or twenties in good health and CMV-seronegative.

In its sample, this clone was seen once. The chain carries TRBV6-6 and TRBJ1-4, with a possible D match to TRBD1 (6 bases). This CDR3 region has 14 residues. The germline V gene encodes CDR1 MNHNY and CDR2 SVGAGI (reference sequence). V lost 6 bases and J 5 bases, leaving 13 bases between the germline ends. The CDR3 DNA reads as TGTGCCAGCAGCATGACAGGACTGAATGAAAAACTGTTTTTT. This encodes CASSMTGLNEKLFF.

Only a few counts were recorded for this clone. The rearrangement links TRBV18 to TRBJ2-5; a possible D gene is TRBD2 (6 bases). The J call may be faulty, since TRBJ2-7 better matches the DNA end. Germline CDR1 KGHSH, CDR2 LQKENI. This CDR3 has 15 amino acids. CDR3 DNA: TGTGCCAGCTCACCTATATTGGGGGGATCCTACGAGCAGTACTTC. Translated: CASSPILGGSYEQYF.

This clone has only a few counts. The J gene is TRBJ2-7, the V gene TRBV19, with no clear D. The germline V gene has CDR1 LNHDA and CDR2 SQIVND (reference sequence). Trimming took off 6 bases at V and 0 bases at J, with 6 bases between the two ends. The CDR3 has 12 amino acids. This CDR3 is CASSRSSYEQYF. Written as DNA, the CDR3 is TGTGCCAGTAGCCGGAGCTCCTACGAGCAGTACTTC.

V and J are TRBV7-9 and TRBJ2-2; no definite D call. Looked up from germline, CDR1 is SEHNR and CDR2 is FQNEAQ (reference sequence). There are 15 residues in the CDR3. Trimming removed 3 bases at V and 1 base at J, with 9 bases between. DNA for the CDR3: TGTGCCAGCAGCTTTTTGGCAGGGAACACCGGGGAGCTGTTTTTT. Encoded protein: CASSFLAGNTGELFF.

This clone showed up just a few times. V usage is TRBV19 and J usage is TRBJ2-7; no reliable D call. V lost 1 base to trimming and J lost 0 bases, with 7 bases between them. There are 14 residues in the CDR3. Germline V gives CDR1 LNHDA, CDR2 SQIVND (reference sequence). The CDR3 loop is CASSIAGVSYEQYF. In DNA, the CDR3 is TGTGCCAGTAGTATAGCGGGTGTCTCCTACGAGCAGTACTTC.

The V call is TRBV9, the J call TRBJ2-2; D is unclear. The CDR3 loop spans 12 amino acids. Trimming shortened V by 7 bases and J by 4 bases, and 8 bases separated the two germline ends. Germline V CDR1 and CDR2: SGDLS, YYNGEE. The chain's CDR3 is CASSLATGELFF. The CDR3 nucleotides read TGTGCCAGCTCGTTAGCCACCGGGGAGCTGTTTTTT.

The J gene is TRBJ1-4, the V gene TRBV9, with TRBD1 identical over 10 bases. V trimming: 2 bases; J trimming: 8 bases; junction bases outside the gene matches: 6. Germline V lookup: CDR1 SGDLS, CDR2 YYNGEE. CDR3 length equals 15 residues. The CDR3 sequence is CASSVSGTGAEKLFF. The CDR3 DNA is TGTGCCAGCAGCGTGTCCGGGACAGGGGCGGAAAAACTGTTTTTT.

V gene TRBV30 combines with J gene TRBJ1-4; D possibly corresponds to TRBD1 (6 bases). The CDR3 is made up of 15 amino acids. The germline V and J ends were trimmed by 7 bases and 7 bases, with 22 bases remaining between them. The germline gives CDR1 GTSNPN, CDR2 SVGIG (reference sequence). The CDR3 DNA is TGTGCCTCGCTCTCATTCGGGGGGCTTGGTGAAAAACTGTTTTTT. As protein: CASLSFGGLGEKLFF.

This clone was picked up one time. V and J are TRBV28 and TRBJ1-5; D gene unclear. The germline gives CDR1 MDHEN, CDR2 SYDVKM. The CDR3 is 15 residues long. Between the trimmed V and J ends, which lost 6 bases and 0 bases, there was a span of 12 bases. The CDR3 DNA reads TGTGCCAGCAGCCGTACCGCAGGTAGCAATCAGCCCCAGCATTTT. Amino acids: CASSRTAGSNQPQHF.

There are a few counts of this clone. V usage is TRBV2 and J usage is TRBJ1-2; TRBD1 aligns across 7 bases. The CDR3 runs 16 residues. CDR1 and CDR2 from the germline V gene are SNHLY and FYNNEI. Germline trimming cut 2 bases from V and 8 bases from J; bases unmatched to any gene: 14. CDR3 in DNA: TGTGCCAGCAGTGAAAGAACTTTCCAGGGGGGCGGCGGCTACACCTTC. Amino acids: CASSERTFQGGGGYTF.

Only one count was recorded for this clone. The chain carries TRBV19 and TRBJ2-7, with D maybe TRBD1 (6 bases). The CDR3 is 14 residues long. The V end lost 5 bases, the J end lost 2 bases, and 13 bases lay between the germline ends. Per germline, CDR1 LNHDA and CDR2 SQIVND (reference sequence). In DNA form, the CDR3 reads TGTGCCAGTAGTCCTGGACAGATTACCTACGAGCAGTACTTC. Its translation: CASSPGQITYEQYF.

This chain links TRBV2 with TRBJ2-7; 9 nucleotides match TRBD2. V lost 3 bases, J lost 5 bases, and 8 bases stayed unmatched. Germline V gives CDR1 SNHLY, CDR2 FYNNEI. CDR3 length: 15 residues. In DNA form, the CDR3 reads TGTGCCAGCAGTGAGCGGGCGGGAGGGCCGGACGAGCAGTACTTC. Encoded protein: CASSERAGGPDEQYF.

V is TRBV6-6 and J is TRBJ2-7; 8 bases fit TRBD1. CDR1 and CDR2 from the germline V gene are MNHNY and SVGAGI (reference sequence). This CDR3 spans 12 amino acids. J was trimmed by 5 bases and V by 6 bases; bases with no gene match: 3. The CDR3 reads CASRRDRHEQYF. For the CDR3, the DNA is TGTGCCAGCAGGAGGGACAGGCACGAGCAGTACTTC.

J is TRBJ2-2 and V is TRBV27; D perhaps matches TRBD2 (6 bases). The length of the CDR3 is 15 residues. Germline values: CDR1 MNHEY, CDR2 SMNVEV (reference sequence). The V and J ends lost 8 bases and 5 bases respectively, with 18 bases between them. CDR3 residues: CASFPRRGETGELFF. The CDR3 DNA is TGTGCCAGCTTCCCCCGGAGGGGAGAGACCGGGGAGCTGTTTTTT.

V gene TRBV4-2 combines with J gene TRBJ1-2; D is undetermined. There are 14 residues in the CDR3. The germline V and J ends were trimmed by 1 base and 3 bases, with 9 bases remaining between them. Looked up from germline, CDR1 is LGHNA and CDR2 is YNFKEQ. The CDR3 loop reads CASSQVAVDYGYTF. For the CDR3, the DNA is TGTGCCAGCAGCCAAGTGGCGGTAGACTATGGCTACACCTTC.

This clone appeared a single time. The chain recombines TRBV6-5 with TRBJ2-5; TRBD1 might be the D (6 bases). CDR1 is MNHEY, CDR2 SVGAGI, per germline. V lost 4 bases and J lost 7, with 10 bases in between. There are 12 residues in the CDR3. DNA for the CDR3: TGTGCCAGCAGTTCCAGGGGCGGGACCCAGTACTTC. Translated, it gives CASSSRGGTQYF.

This chain links TRBV18 with TRBJ2-7; no clear D. The CDR3 is 15 residues long. The germline gives CDR1 KGHSH, CDR2 LQKENI. V shed 3 bases and J shed 2 bases, with 14 bases lying between them. For the CDR3, the DNA is TGTGCCAGCTCACCTCTCGACTTAATTACCTACGAGCAGTACTTC. Encoded protein: CASSPLDLITYEQYF.

This chain uses TRBV25-1 with TRBJ1-6; D uncertain. The germline V and J ends were trimmed by 6 bases and 6 bases, with 6 bases remaining between them. CDR1 and CDR2 from the germline V gene are MGHDK and SYGVNS. There are 12 residues in the CDR3. The CDR3 coding sequence is TGTGCCAGCAGCCCAGGTAATTCACCCCTCCACTTT. It encodes CASSPGNSPLHF.

J is TRBJ2-3 and V is TRBV7-3; tentative D call: TRBD2 (6 bases). The CDR3 has 17 residues. The V end lost 2 bases, the J end lost 1 base, and 16 bases lay between the germline ends. The germline V gene has CDR1 SGHTA and CDR2 FQGTGA. The CDR3 DNA sequence: TGTGCCAGCAGCTTATCCCCTTGGGAGCGGGGCACAGATACGCAGTATTTT. Amino acid sequence: CASSLSPWERGTDTQYF.

The chain is built from TRBV27 and TRBJ1-5; TRBD1 agrees at 7 bases. After removal of 6 bases from V and 0 bases from J, the junction contained 5 bases not matched to a gene. There are 15 residues in the CDR3. The germline CDR1 and CDR2 sequences are MNHEY and SMNVEV (reference sequence). The CDR3 nucleotides are TGTGCCAGCAGCAGGGGGGTCCTTAGCAATCAGCCCCAGCATTTT. Its protein is CASSRGVLSNQPQHF.

This chain links TRBV5-5 with TRBJ1-4; D possibly corresponds to TRBD1 (5 bases). With 3 bases removed from V and 0 bases from J, the gap between germline ends came to 12 bases. Germline lookup yields CDR1 SGHKS and CDR2 YYEKEE (reference sequence). There are 16 residues in the CDR3. CDR3 nucleotide sequence: TGTGCCAGCAGCTCGCCAGGGATTTCAACTAATGAAAAACTGTTTTTT. Its protein product is CASSSPGISTNEKLFF.

V gene TRBV6-5 combines with J gene TRBJ2-1, with 9 bases aligning to TRBD2. The germline gives CDR1 MNHEY, CDR2 SVGAGI. The CDR3 sequence is 15 residues long. Trimming took 6 bases from V and 9 from J; bases not matched to a gene: 12. The CDR3 reads CASRPKRGEATEQFF. The CDR3, as DNA: TGTGCCAGCAGGCCCAAGCGGGGGGAGGCTACTGAGCAGTTCTTC.

The V call is TRBV30, the J call TRBJ2-5, with D unclear. This CDR3 has 13 residues. Germline values: CDR1 GTSNPN, CDR2 SVGIG (reference sequence). The V and J ends lost 4 bases and 2 bases respectively, with 11 bases between them. CDR3: CAWNWALQETQYF. The CDR3 coding sequence is TGTGCCTGGAATTGGGCACTTCAAGAGACCCAGTACTTC.

This chain connects TRBV20-1 to TRBJ1-2; D is perhaps TRBD1 (5 bases). Trimming removed 6 bases at V and 7 bases at J, with 12 bases between. Germline V CDR1 and CDR2: DFQATT, SNEGSKA (reference sequence). The CDR3 has 11 residues. CDR3 amino acids: CSAPGLVGYTF. Here the CDR3 DNA reads TGCAGTGCCCCAGGGCTGGTTGGCTACACCTTC.

J is TRBJ1-1 and V is TRBV30; possibly TRBD1 for D (5 bases). This CDR3 spans 15 amino acids. From germline, CDR1 is GTSNPN and CDR2 SVGIG (reference sequence). Trimming removed 1 base from V and 6 bases from J, with 18 bases in between. The CDR3 is CAWSAYPRERSEAFF. The DNA of the CDR3 is TGTGCCTGGAGTGCTTACCCCAGGGAAAGGTCTGAAGCTTTCTTT.

This rearrangement joins TRBV21-1 to TRBJ1-1; the tabulated D call, TRBD1, remains unverified against the DNA. TRBV21-1 is shown as a pseudogene. The CDR3 sequence is 9 residues long. In nucleotides, the CDR3 is TGTGCCAGCAGTTCAGAAGCTTTCTTT. This encodes CASSSEAFF.

The chain couples TRBV5-6 to TRBJ1-3; TRBD1 matches 7 bases. The germline CDR1 and CDR2 sequences are SGHDT and YYEEEE. CDR3 length equals 18 residues. V lost 1 base and J lost 2; bases outside the gene matches: 12. As DNA, the CDR3 is TGTGCCAGCAGCTTGTTTCTTGGCACCACAGGGGCTGGAAACACCATATATTTT. Protein product: CASSLFLGTTGAGNTIYF. Supplemented by reference TRBV5-6 and TRBJ1-3, the full variable domain reads DAGVTQSPTHLIKTRGQQVTLRCSPKSGHDTVSWYQQALGQGPQFIFQYYEEEERQRGNFPDRFSGHQFPNYSSELNVNALLLGDSALYLCASSLFLGTTGAGNTIYFGEGSWLTVV.

The chain links TRBV19 to TRBJ1-3; D gene uncertain. Trimming took off 7 bases at V and 0 bases at J, with 13 bases between the two ends. CDR3 size: 15 residues. Germline V CDR1 and CDR2: LNHDA, SQIVND (reference sequence). As DNA, the CDR3 is TGTGCCAGTACCCCGACTGGAAGCTCTGGAAACACCATATATTTT. It is translated as CASTPTGSSGNTIYF.

This chain connects TRBV6-6 to TRBJ2-5, with 11 bases matching TRBD1. This CDR3 has 16 amino acids. V shed 2 bases and J 2 bases; nucleotides not matched to a gene: 4. Germline V CDR1 and CDR2: MNHNY, SVGAGI (reference sequence). CDR3 protein: CASSYRGQGAQETQYF. CDR3 sequence (DNA): TGTGCCAGCAGTTACCGCGGACAGGGGGCACAAGAGACCCAGTACTTC.

The chain carries TRBV6-6 and TRBJ2-1, with D possibly TRBD1 on 6 matching bases. The CDR3 sequence is 11 residues long. The V end lost 4 bases, the J end lost 14 bases, and 12 bases lay between the germline ends. Germline V CDR1 and CDR2: MNHNY, SVGAGI (reference sequence). The CDR3 nucleotides are TGTGCCAGCAGTTTGGGGGCTTGGGAGTTCTTC. Its protein product is CASSLGAWEFF.